Detailed here is one T cell receptor (beta chain). This record belongs to a study of OX40 agonist ivuxolimab in advanced cancers. Study in general: Three patients, one with hepatocellular carcinoma and two with cutaneous melanoma, achieved partial responses.

CDR3 size: 15 residues. Germline assignment: CDR1 LGHNA and CDR2 YNFKEQ. Method: immunoSEQ multiplex PCR; TCRdb's copy keeps in-frame clones and lacks some. Among 90,000 or so clones listed, 80% to 95% were seen once. Collection of blood occurred at baseline, at cycle 4 day 1, and at cycle 7 day 1. The sample here was CD4+ or CD8+ T cells sorted from blood, taken in a trial of the OX40 agonist ivuxolimab. The sequence came from an adult with an advanced solid tumor such as melanoma, head and neck, liver or kidney cancer. This chain joins TRBV4-2 and TRBJ2-5, with 9 bases identical to TRBD2. The DNA end is more similar to TRBJ2-7, so the J call may be wrong. The CDR3 here is CASSQDAREGYEQYF. The DNA for the CDR3 is TGTGCCAGCAGCCAAGATGCGCGGGAGGGTTACGAGCAGTACTTC.